This T cell receptor (beta chain) was retrieved from a study of cytomegalovirus exposure and HLA in healthy donors. Study findings and constraints: Within the data, a cluster of highly shared sequence variants was likely a sequencing artifact. Analysis performed later found roughly 17,000 TCR beta sequences associated with HLA alleles at 0.05 false discovery rate.

Turning to this clone: Antigen specificity is unknown.

This CDR3 comprises 17 residues. Germline V gene lookup returns CDR1 KGHSH and CDR2 LQKENI. Trimming took 1 base from V and 5 from J; bases not matched to a gene: 6. Use of 60 Vbeta and 13 Jbeta primers characterized the PCR. Authors' processing steps: As a later analysis found, there were roughly 80 million unique TCR beta chains, of which roughly 11 million were shared. Data came from immunoSEQ multiplex PCR; TCRdb stores just in-frame clones and leaves some out. V, J and clone size are taken as reported in that table, and D and trimming were inferred from the DNA itself. The repertoire has about 180,000 clones, roughly 75% of them found once; the top ten carry more than 5%.

The V and J genes are TRBV18 and TRBJ2-2; 11 nucleotides match TRBD2. The sequenced sample was PBMCs. The receptor was derived from a middle-aged man in good health and CMV-seronegative. CDR3 sequence: CASSPLAGGPRTGELFF. The CDR3 nucleotides are TGTGCCAGCTCACCACTAGCGGGAGGGCCTCGAACCGGGGAGCTGTTTTTT.